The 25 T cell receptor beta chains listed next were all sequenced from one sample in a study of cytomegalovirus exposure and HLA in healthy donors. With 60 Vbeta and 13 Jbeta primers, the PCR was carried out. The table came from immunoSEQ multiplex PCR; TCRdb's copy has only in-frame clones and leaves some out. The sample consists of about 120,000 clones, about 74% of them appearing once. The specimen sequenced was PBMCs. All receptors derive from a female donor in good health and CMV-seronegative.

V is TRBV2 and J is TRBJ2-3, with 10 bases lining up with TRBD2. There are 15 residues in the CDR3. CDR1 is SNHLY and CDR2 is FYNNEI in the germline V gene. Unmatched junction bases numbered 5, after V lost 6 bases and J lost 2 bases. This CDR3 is CASRGLASPTDTQYF. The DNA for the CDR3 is TGTGCCAGCAGGGGACTAGCGTCCCCCACAGATACGCAGTATTTT.

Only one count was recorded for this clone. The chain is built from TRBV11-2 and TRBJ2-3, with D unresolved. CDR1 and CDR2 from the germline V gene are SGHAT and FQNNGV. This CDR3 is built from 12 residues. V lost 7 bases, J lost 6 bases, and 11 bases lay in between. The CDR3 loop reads CASTPSVDTQYF. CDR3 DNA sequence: TGTGCCAGCACCCCCTCGGTTGATACGCAGTATTTT.

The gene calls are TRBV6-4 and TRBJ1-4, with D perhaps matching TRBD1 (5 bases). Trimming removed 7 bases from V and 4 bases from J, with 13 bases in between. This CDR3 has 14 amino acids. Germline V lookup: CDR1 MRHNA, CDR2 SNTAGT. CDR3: CASMGRRGNEKLFF. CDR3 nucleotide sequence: TGTGCCAGCATGGGTCGTAGGGGTAATGAAAAACTGTTTTTT.

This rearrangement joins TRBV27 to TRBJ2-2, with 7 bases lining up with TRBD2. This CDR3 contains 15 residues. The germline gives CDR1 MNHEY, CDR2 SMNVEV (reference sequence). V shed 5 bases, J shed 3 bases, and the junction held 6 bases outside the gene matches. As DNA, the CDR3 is TGTGCCAGCAGTCCGCGGGGGTTACACACCGGGGAGCTGTTTTTT. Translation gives CASSPRGLHTGELFF.

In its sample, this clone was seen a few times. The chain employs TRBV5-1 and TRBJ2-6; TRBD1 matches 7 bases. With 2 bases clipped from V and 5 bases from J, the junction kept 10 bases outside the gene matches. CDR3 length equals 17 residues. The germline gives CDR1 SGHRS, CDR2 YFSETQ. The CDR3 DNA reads TGCGCCAGCAGCTTAACAGGGGCCGGCCGTAGGGCCAACGTCCTGACTTTC. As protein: CASSLTGAGRRANVLTF.

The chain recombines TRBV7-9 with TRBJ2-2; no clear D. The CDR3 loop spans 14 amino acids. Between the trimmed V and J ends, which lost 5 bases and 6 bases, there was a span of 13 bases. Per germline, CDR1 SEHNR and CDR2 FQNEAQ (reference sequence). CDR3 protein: CASSKRLSPGELFF. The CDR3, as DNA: TGTGCCAGCAGCAAGAGGCTGTCTCCCGGGGAGCTGTTTTTT.

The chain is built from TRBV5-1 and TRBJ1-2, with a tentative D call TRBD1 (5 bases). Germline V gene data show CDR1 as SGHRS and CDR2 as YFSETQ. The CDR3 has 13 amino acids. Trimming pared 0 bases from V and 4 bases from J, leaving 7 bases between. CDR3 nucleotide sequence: TGCGCCAGCAGCTTGGCCGACAGCTATGGCTACACCTTC. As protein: CASSLADSYGYTF.

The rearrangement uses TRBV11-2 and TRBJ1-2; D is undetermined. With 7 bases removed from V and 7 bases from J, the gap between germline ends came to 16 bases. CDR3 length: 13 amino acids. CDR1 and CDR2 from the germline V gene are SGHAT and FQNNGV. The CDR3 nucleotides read TGTGCCAGCACCGTTTCTAACCTCGGTGGCTACACCTTC. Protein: CASTVSNLGGYTF.

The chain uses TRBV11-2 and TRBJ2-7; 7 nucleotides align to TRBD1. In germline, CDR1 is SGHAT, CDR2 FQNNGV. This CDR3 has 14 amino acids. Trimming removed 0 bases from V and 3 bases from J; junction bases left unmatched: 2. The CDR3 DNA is TGTGCCAGCAGCTTAGATAGGGACAGCTACGAGCAGTACTTC. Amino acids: CASSLDRDSYEQYF.

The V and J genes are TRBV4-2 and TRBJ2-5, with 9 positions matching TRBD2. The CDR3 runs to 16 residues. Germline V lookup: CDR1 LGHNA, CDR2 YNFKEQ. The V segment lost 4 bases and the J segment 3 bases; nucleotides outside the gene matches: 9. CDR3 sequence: CASSLGGASGEETQYF. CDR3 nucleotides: TGTGCCAGCAGCCTGGGAGGGGCTAGCGGGGAAGAGACCCAGTACTTC.

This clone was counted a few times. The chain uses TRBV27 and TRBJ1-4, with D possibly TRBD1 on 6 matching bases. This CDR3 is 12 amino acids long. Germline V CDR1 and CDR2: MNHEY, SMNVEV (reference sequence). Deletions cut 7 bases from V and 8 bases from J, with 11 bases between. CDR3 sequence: CASTRRGEKLFF. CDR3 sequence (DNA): TGTGCCAGCACGAGAAGGGGGGAAAAACTGTTTTTT.

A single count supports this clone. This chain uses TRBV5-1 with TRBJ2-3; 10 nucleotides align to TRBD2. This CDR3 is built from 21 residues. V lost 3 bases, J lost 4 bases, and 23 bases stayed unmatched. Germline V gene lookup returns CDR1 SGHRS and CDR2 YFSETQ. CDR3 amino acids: CASSSLAGSRSLKSGPDTQYF. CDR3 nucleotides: TGCGCCAGCAGCTCACTAGCGGGGAGTCGGAGCCTAAAGTCGGGTCCAGATACGCAGTATTTT.

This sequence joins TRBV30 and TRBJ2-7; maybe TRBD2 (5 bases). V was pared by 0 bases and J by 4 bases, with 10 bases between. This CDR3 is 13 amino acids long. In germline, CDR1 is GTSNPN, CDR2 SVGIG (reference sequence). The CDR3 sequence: CAWSVFVAYEQYF. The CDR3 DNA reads TGTGCCTGGAGTGTATTCGTAGCGTACGAGCAGTACTTC. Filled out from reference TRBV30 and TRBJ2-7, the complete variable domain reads SQTIHQWPATLVQPVGSPLSLECTVEGTSNPNLYWYRQAAGRGLQLLFYSVGIGQISSEVPQNLSASRPQDRQFILSSKKLLLSDSGFYLCAWSVFVAYEQYFGPGTRLTVT.

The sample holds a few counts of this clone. The CDR3 bases are TGTGCCAGCAGGGAGTCTTTAAGGACAAGTGAAAAACTGTTTTTT. Translation: CASRESLRTSEKLFF. The chain carries TRBV6-5 and TRBJ1-4, with D possibly matching TRBD1 (5 bases). The CDR3 runs to 15 residues. The V and J ends lost 6 bases and 7 bases respectively, with 18 bases between them. In germline, CDR1 is MNHEY, CDR2 SVGAGI.

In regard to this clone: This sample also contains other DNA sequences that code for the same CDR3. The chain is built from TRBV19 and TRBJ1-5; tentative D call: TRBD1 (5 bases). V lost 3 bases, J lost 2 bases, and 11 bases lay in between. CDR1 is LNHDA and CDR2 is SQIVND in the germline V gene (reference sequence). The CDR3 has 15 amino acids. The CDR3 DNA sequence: TGTGCCAGTAGTATCTTAGGGGAAGGCAATCAGCCCCAGCATTTT. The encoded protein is CASSILGEGNQPQHF.

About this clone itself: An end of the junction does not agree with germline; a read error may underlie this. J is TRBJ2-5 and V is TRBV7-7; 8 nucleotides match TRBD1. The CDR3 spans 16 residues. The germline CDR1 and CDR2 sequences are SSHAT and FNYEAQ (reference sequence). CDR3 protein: CASSLGPGTGQETQYF. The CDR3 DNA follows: TGTGCTAGCAGCTTAGGTCCGGGGACAGGACAAGAGACCCAGTACTTC.

CDR3: CASSEDSQYNEQFF. DNA for the CDR3: TGTGCCAGCAGCGAGGACAGCCAATACAATGAGCAGTTCTTC. V gene TRBV5-4 combines with J gene TRBJ2-1; a weak D match, TRBD1 (6 bases). Germline CDR1 SGHNT, CDR2 YYREEE (reference sequence). Trimming cost V 4 bases and J 4 bases, with 12 bases left between them. The CDR3 length is 14 residues.

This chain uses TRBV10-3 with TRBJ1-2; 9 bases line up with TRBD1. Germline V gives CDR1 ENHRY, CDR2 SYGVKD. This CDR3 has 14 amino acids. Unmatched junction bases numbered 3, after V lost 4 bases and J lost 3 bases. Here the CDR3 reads CAISAGQGHYGYTF. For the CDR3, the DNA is TGTGCCATCAGTGCGGGACAGGGCCACTATGGCTACACCTTC.

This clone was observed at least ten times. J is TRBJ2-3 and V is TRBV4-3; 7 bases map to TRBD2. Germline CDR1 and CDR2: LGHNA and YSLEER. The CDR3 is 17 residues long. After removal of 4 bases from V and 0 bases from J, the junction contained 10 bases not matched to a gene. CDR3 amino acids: CASSPTLGGGSTDTQYF. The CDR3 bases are TGCGCCAGCAGCCCTACCCTGGGCGGGGGAAGCACAGATACGCAGTATTTT.

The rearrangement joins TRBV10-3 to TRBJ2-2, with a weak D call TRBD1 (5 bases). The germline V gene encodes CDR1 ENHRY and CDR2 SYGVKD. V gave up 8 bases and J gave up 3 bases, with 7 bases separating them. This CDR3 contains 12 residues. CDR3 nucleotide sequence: TGTGCCATCCTGACAGACACCGGGGAGCTGTTTTTT. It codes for CAILTDTGELFF.

The CDR3 sequence: CATSRVAGGDQPQHF. CDR3 in DNA: TGTGCCACCAGCAGAGTGGCAGGGGGTGATCAGCCCCAGCATTTT. The rearrangement uses TRBV15 and TRBJ1-5, with 7 bases that match TRBD1. The germline V gene has CDR1 LNHNV and CDR2 YYDKDF (reference sequence). The CDR3 loop spans 15 amino acids. V shed 1 base and J 5 bases; nucleotides not matched to a gene: 5.

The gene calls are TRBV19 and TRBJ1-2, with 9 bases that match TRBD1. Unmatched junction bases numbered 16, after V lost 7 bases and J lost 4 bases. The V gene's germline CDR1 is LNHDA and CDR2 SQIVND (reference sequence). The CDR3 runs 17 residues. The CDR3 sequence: CASNPQGARRGGYGYTF. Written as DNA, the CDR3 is TGTGCCAGTAACCCACAGGGGGCGAGGAGAGGGGGCTATGGCTACACCTTC.

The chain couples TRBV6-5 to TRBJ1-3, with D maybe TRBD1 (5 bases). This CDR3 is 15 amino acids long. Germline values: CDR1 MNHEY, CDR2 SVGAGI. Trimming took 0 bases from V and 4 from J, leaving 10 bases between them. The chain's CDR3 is CASSYSGAGGNTIYF. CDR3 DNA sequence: TGTGCCAGCAGTTACTCTGGGGCAGGGGGAAACACCATATATTTT.

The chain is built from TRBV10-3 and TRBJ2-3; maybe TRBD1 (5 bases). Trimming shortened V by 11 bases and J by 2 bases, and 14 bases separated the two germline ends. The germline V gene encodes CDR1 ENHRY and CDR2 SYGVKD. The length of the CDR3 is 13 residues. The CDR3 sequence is CASRASPTDTQYF. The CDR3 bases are TGTGCCTCCAGGGCATCCCCCACAGATACGCAGTATTTT.

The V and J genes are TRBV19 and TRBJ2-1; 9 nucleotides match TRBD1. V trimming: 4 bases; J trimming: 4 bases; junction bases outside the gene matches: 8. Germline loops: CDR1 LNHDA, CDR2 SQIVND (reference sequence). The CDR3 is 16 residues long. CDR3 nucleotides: TGTGCCAGTAGTAAGATCGGACAGGGGTTATACAATGAGCAGTTCTTC. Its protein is CASSKIGQGLYNEQFF.